What follows are 32 T cell receptor beta chains derived from one specimen sequenced in a study of siplizumab effects on memory and regulatory T cells. The protocol was immunoSEQ multiplex PCR, while the TCRdb copy is restricted to in-frame clones and leaves out a portion. This sample carries about 100,000 clones, more than 90% of them seen once, and the ten largest clones take more than 2.5%. Sequenced material: CD4+ T cells sorted from blood. The receptors were gathered from a human donor in good health. Some clones in this sample may be carry-over from other donors' samples.

This chain connects TRBV28 to TRBJ2-7, with 9 positions matching TRBD1. The V and J ends lost 8 bases and 5 bases, in that order; junction bases with no gene match: 10. This CDR3 contains 14 residues. Germline lookup yields CDR1 MDHEN and CDR2 SYDVKM. DNA of the CDR3: TGTGCCAGCGCTGCCGGGACAGGGTCCAACGAGCAGTACTTC. This translates into CASAAGTGSNEQYF.

This chain joins TRBV4-2 and TRBJ2-2, with 7 nucleotides matching TRBD2. The CDR3 totals 16 residues. V dropped 3 bases and J dropped 6; count of bases not matched to a gene: 10. The V gene's germline CDR1 is LGHNA and CDR2 YNFKEQ. The chain's CDR3 is CASSQDPGGGAGELFF. CDR3 sequence (DNA): TGTGCCAGCAGCCAGGACCCGGGAGGAGGGGCCGGGGAGCTGTTTTTT.

The chain employs TRBV5-1 and TRBJ2-7; no definite D call. With the DNA end fitting TRBJ2-1 better, the J assignment may be wrong. The CDR3 totals 14 residues. CDR1 is SGHRS and CDR2 is YFSETQ in the germline V gene. DNA for the CDR3: TGCGCCAGCAGCCTAAGTATGTCAGACAATGAGCAGTTCTTC. Protein sequence: CASSLSMSDNEQFF.

On this clone itself: The same CDR3 also results from other DNA sequences found in this sample. The CDR3 loop reads CASSWTGGETQYF. The CDR3 DNA reads TGTGCCAGCAGCTGGACAGGGGGGGAGACCCAGTACTTC. The V and J genes are TRBV2 and TRBJ2-5; 10 positions agree with TRBD1. Looked up from germline, CDR1 is SNHLY and CDR2 is FYNNEI. The CDR3 extends over 13 amino acids. V was pared by 6 bases and J by 5 bases, with 3 bases of the junction left unmatched.

The chain combines TRBV19 with TRBJ1-1; 8 bases match TRBD1. There are 12 residues in the CDR3. Unmatched junction bases numbered 8, after V lost 6 bases and J lost 11 bases. CDR1 is LNHDA, CDR2 SQIVND, per germline (reference sequence). The DNA for the CDR3 is TGTGCCAGTAGGCTCCGGACAGGGTTCGCTTTCTTT. It encodes CASRLRTGFAFF.

The chain joins TRBV5-4 to TRBJ2-7; tentative D call: TRBD2 (5 bases). The CDR3 is made up of 13 amino acids. Germline V gene sequence: CDR1 SGHNT, CDR2 YYREEE (reference sequence). V was shortened by 6 bases and J by 0 bases, with 10 bases between the two germline ends. The CDR3 DNA reads as TGTGCCAGCACCAGCGGTACCTCCTACGAGCAGTACTTC. Its translation: CASTSGTSYEQYF.

The J gene is TRBJ1-1, the V gene TRBV9, with a possible D match to TRBD1 (5 bases). Trimming removed 5 bases at V and 10 bases at J, with 15 bases between. The CDR3 spans 12 residues. The germline V gene has CDR1 SGDLS and CDR2 YYNGEE. The CDR3 reads CASSQEGTLAFF. CDR3 DNA sequence: TGTGCCAGCAGTCAAGAGGGGACTCTAGCTTTCTTT.

The gene calls are TRBV25-1 and TRBJ1-1; D might be TRBD1 (6 bases). CDR3 length: 14 residues. Trimming cost V 7 bases and J 0 bases, with 12 bases left between them. Germline CDR1 reads MGHDK; CDR2 reads SYGVNS. DNA of the CDR3: TGTGCCAGCACCGAGGGGGGTTTGAACACTGAAGCTTTCTTT. This translates into CASTEGGLNTEAFF.

The J gene is TRBJ1-2, the V gene TRBV2; weak D call: TRBD1 (5 bases). CDR3 size: 14 residues. In germline, CDR1 is SNHLY, CDR2 FYNNEI. V was trimmed by 7 bases and J by 7 bases, leaving 19 bases between them. The CDR3 sequence is CASTEVQGTTGYTF. The CDR3 nucleotides read TGTGCCAGCACCGAGGTTCAGGGTACGACTGGCTACACCTTC. The full variable domain, in which reference TRBV2 and TRBJ1-2 provide the parts outside the CDR3, is EPEVTQTPSHQVTQMGQEVILRCVPISNHLYFYWYRQILGQKVEFLVSFYNNEISEKSEIFDDQFSVERPDGSNFTLKIRSTKLEDSAMYFCASTEVQGTTGYTFGSGTRLTVV.

This clone was detected only once. The V and J genes are TRBV28 and TRBJ2-5, with 7 bases that match TRBD1. Germline V gene lookup returns CDR1 MDHEN and CDR2 SYDVKM. This CDR3 contains 15 residues. The ends lost 5 bases at V and 4 bases at J; junction bases unmatched: 10. CDR3 coding DNA: TGTGCCAGCAGTGTGGGGACAGCCCGTGGAGAGACCCAGTACTTC. Amino acids: CASSVGTARGETQYF.

This clone showed up just once. The chain carries TRBV28 and TRBJ1-5; TRBD1 is a possible D gene (6 bases). V was trimmed by 6 bases and J by 7 bases, leaving 13 bases between them. Germline-derived CDR1 and CDR2 are MDHEN and SYDVKM. The CDR3 length is 13 residues. This CDR3 reads CASRQGLGQPQHF. The CDR3 nucleotides are TGTGCCAGCAGACAGGGCCTGGGGCAGCCCCAGCATTTT.

This CDR3 reads CASIATGTAEAFF. CDR3 DNA: TGTGCCAGCATCGCGACCGGGACCGCGGAGGCTTTCTTT. The V gene is TRBV6-5, the J gene TRBJ1-1; TRBD1 is a possible D gene (5 bases). The CDR3 contains 13 residues. With 7 bases removed from V and 11 bases from J, the gap between germline ends came to 20 bases. CDR1 is MNHEY and CDR2 is SVGAGI in the germline V gene.

The chain recombines TRBV6-1 with TRBJ2-5; possibly TRBD1 or TRBD2 for D (6 bases each). Germline V lookup: CDR1 MNHNS, CDR2 SASEGT. The length of the CDR3 is 13 residues. V was clipped by 10 bases and J by 5 bases, with 17 bases between them. The CDR3 protein is CATEPTGRETQYF. In nucleotides, the CDR3 is TGTGCCACCGAGCCTACAGGGAGGGAGACCCAGTACTTC.

V is TRBV5-4 and J is TRBJ2-4, with 7 bases lining up with TRBD1. Germline V gene lookup returns CDR1 SGHNT and CDR2 YYREEE (reference sequence). The CDR3 runs 16 residues. V lost 4 bases and J lost 1; bases outside the gene matches: 8. CDR3: CASSIDRVGAKNIQYF. In DNA form, the CDR3 reads TGTGCCAGCAGCATTGACAGGGTAGGGGCCAAAAACATTCAGTACTTC.

The chain links TRBV2 to TRBJ1-1; 9 nucleotides agree with TRBD1. With 4 bases clipped from V and 6 bases from J, the junction kept 6 bases outside the gene matches. This CDR3 has 14 amino acids. Per germline, CDR1 SNHLY and CDR2 FYNNEI. In DNA, the CDR3 is TGTGCCAGCAGTGTGGGGACAGGGTTGGCTGAAGCTTTCTTT. As protein: CASSVGTGLAEAFF. The whole variable domain, remainder taken from reference TRBV2 and TRBJ1-1, is EPEVTQTPSHQVTQMGQEVILRCVPISNHLYFYWYRQILGQKVEFLVSFYNNEISEKSEIFDDQFSVERPDGSNFTLKIRSTKLEDSAMYFCASSVGTGLAEAFFGQGTRLTVV.

The chain links TRBV19 to TRBJ2-2; D ambiguous. V lost 5 bases and J 5 bases, leaving 9 bases between the germline ends. The CDR3 spans 13 residues. Germline lookup yields CDR1 LNHDA and CDR2 SQIVND (reference sequence). The CDR3 bases are TGTGCCAGTAGTCGCGACTCGACCGGGGAGCTGTTTTTT. This codes for CASSRDSTGELFF.

The rearrangement uses TRBV7-9 and TRBJ2-5; D is tentatively TRBD1 or TRBD2 (5 bases each). V was shortened by 2 bases and J by 1 base, with 11 bases between the two germline ends. The CDR3 spans 15 residues. Looked up from germline, CDR1 is SEHNR and CDR2 is FQNEAQ (reference sequence). The CDR3 loop is CASSLWVGVQETQYF. CDR3 coding DNA: TGTGCCAGCAGCTTATGGGTGGGGGTCCAAGAGACCCAGTACTTC.

This chain connects TRBV2 to TRBJ2-7, with D perhaps matching TRBD1 (5 bases). Trimming pared 6 bases from V and 3 bases from J, leaving 12 bases between. This CDR3 comprises 13 residues. CDR1 SNHLY and CDR2 FYNNEI come from the germline V gene. The CDR3 loop reads CASRGWQGYEQYF. CDR3 coding DNA: TGTGCCAGCAGGGGATGGCAGGGCTACGAGCAGTACTTC.

V and J are TRBV30 and TRBJ1-5; no firm D call. This CDR3 is built from 13 residues. Germline V gene sequence: CDR1 GTSNPN, CDR2 SVGIG (reference sequence). V was pared by 5 bases and J by 4 bases, with 12 bases between. CDR3 sequence: CAWQGRGNQPQHF. As DNA, the CDR3 is TGTGCCTGGCAAGGACGGGGAAATCAGCCCCAGCATTTT.

The chain uses TRBV27 and TRBJ2-1; 11 bases are a match to TRBD1. The CDR3 length is 16 residues. Trimming cost V 4 bases and J 4 bases; bases outside gene matches: 6. The V gene's germline CDR1 is MNHEY and CDR2 SMNVEV (reference sequence). This CDR3 reads CASSSIGTGGYNEQFF. The CDR3 DNA follows: TGTGCCAGCAGTTCAATCGGGACAGGGGGTTACAATGAGCAGTTCTTC.

This chain links TRBV18 with TRBJ2-2; 9 nucleotides match TRBD1. V shed 1 base and J 6 bases; nucleotides not matched to a gene: 3. Germline CDR1 and CDR2: KGHSH and LQKENI. The CDR3 runs 15 residues. CDR3 nucleotides: TGTGCCAGCTCACCACGACAGGGGGACTCCGGGGAGCTGTTTTTT. Translated, it gives CASSPRQGDSGELFF.

The chain is built from TRBV5-4 and TRBJ2-2, with 10 nucleotides matching TRBD2. Germline V gene sequence: CDR1 SGHNT, CDR2 YYREEE (reference sequence). The V segment lost 6 bases and the J segment 5 bases; nucleotides outside the gene matches: 4. The CDR3 has 14 amino acids. CDR3 residues: CASTWGLATGELFF. CDR3 in DNA: TGTGCCAGCACATGGGGACTAGCGACCGGGGAGCTGTTTTTT.

The J gene is TRBJ2-1, the V gene TRBV14; D is possibly TRBD2 (6 bases). Trimming removed 1 base from V and 7 bases from J, with 11 bases in between. Germline V gene data show CDR1 as SGHDN and CDR2 as FVKESK. This CDR3 comprises 14 residues. The CDR3 nucleotides read TGTGCCAGCAGCCAAGTAGGGCGGGGAAATGAGCAGTTCTTC. Translated: CASSQVGRGNEQFF. Looking up the rest from reference TRBV14 and TRBJ2-1 gives the full variable domain: EAGVTQFPSHSVIEKGQTVTLRCDPISGHDNLYWYRRVMGKEIKFLLHFVKESKQDESGMPNNRFLAERTGGTYSTLKVQPAELEDSGVYFCASSQVGRGNEQFFGPGTRLTVL.

V is TRBV5-1 and J is TRBJ1-1, with D perhaps matching TRBD1 (5 bases). Germline V gene lookup returns CDR1 SGHRS and CDR2 YFSETQ. V dropped 0 bases and J dropped 0 bases, with 9 bases sitting between them. This CDR3 contains 15 residues. In DNA, the CDR3 is TGCGCCAGCAGCTTGGGGGCAGGGATGAACACTGAAGCTTTCTTT. Residues: CASSLGAGMNTEAFF.

V and J are TRBV19 and TRBJ2-5; D gene unclear. V was pared by 2 bases and J by 1 base, with 14 bases between. Germline V gene sequence: CDR1 LNHDA, CDR2 SQIVND (reference sequence). The CDR3 is made up of 16 amino acids. The CDR3 bases are TGTGCCAGTAGTATACTTCTGACAAGGCGCCAAGAGACCCAGTACTTC. Its translation is CASSILLTRRQETQYF.

The chain links TRBV28 to TRBJ1-4; D call uncertain. The germline V gene encodes CDR1 MDHEN and CDR2 SYDVKM. CDR3 length equals 15 residues. V was trimmed by 2 bases and J by 0 bases, leaving 7 bases between them. The CDR3 bases are TGTGCCAGCAGTTTAGTAGGTGCAACTAATGAAAAACTGTTTTTT. This sequence encodes CASSLVGATNEKLFF.

This clone has just one count. The CDR3 loop reads CASSFRANNEKLFF. In DNA, the CDR3 is TGTGCCAGCAGCTTCCGGGCGAATAATGAAAAACTGTTTTTT. The V and J genes are TRBV7-3 and TRBJ1-4; D is unresolved. The CDR3 is 14 amino acids. V lost 3 bases and J 4 bases, leaving 9 bases between the germline ends. Germline V gene sequence: CDR1 SGHTA, CDR2 FQGTGA.

The chain links TRBV19 to TRBJ1-1; D is ambiguous. V dropped 1 base and J dropped 7 bases, with 10 bases sitting between them. Per germline, CDR1 LNHDA and CDR2 SQIVND (reference sequence). This CDR3 is built from 13 residues. The CDR3 spells CASSIAGPDEAFF. In nucleotides, the CDR3 is TGTGCCAGTAGTATAGCTGGTCCAGATGAAGCTTTCTTT.

This clone was recorded only once. The rearrangement uses TRBV5-1 and TRBJ2-3; D gene ambiguous. Germline assignment: CDR1 SGHRS and CDR2 YFSETQ. Trimming took off 1 base at V and 3 bases at J, with 15 bases between the two ends. This CDR3 has 16 amino acids. As DNA, the CDR3 is TGCGCCAGCAGCTTGTCTCACTCCCAGAGGACAGATACGCAGTATTTT. Translating gives CASSLSHSQRTDTQYF.

This rearrangement joins TRBV28 to TRBJ2-5, with TRBD1 matching 9 bases. The length of the CDR3 is 15 residues. Germline-derived CDR1 and CDR2 are MDHEN and SYDVKM. The trim removed 6 bases at V and 4 bases at J, leaving 9 bases unmatched. The CDR3 region is CASSRPGQGRETQYF. CDR3 nucleotides: TGTGCCAGCAGCCGACCGGGACAGGGTAGAGAGACCCAGTACTTC.

The chain is built from TRBV14 and TRBJ1-3; D is ambiguous. V gave up 7 bases and J gave up 1 base, with 8 bases separating them. Germline V gene sequence: CDR1 SGHDN, CDR2 FVKESK. CDR3 length equals 13 residues. The CDR3 DNA sequence: TGTGCCAGCAATGTGCGATCTGGAAACACCATATATTTT. Protein product: CASNVRSGNTIYF.

This chain joins TRBV5-5 and TRBJ2-7; D is undetermined. V lost 0 bases, J lost 0 bases, and 13 bases lay in between. Germline CDR1 SGHKS, CDR2 YYEKEE (reference sequence). The CDR3 totals 16 residues. The CDR3 reads CASSLGPLLYSYEQYF. CDR3 nucleotide sequence: TGTGCCAGCAGCTTGGGCCCTTTACTGTACTCCTACGAGCAGTACTTC.